This T cell receptor beta chain came from a study of neurological immune-mediated disorders. General study findings and limits: None of the features examined (clinical or MRI) was associated with the multiple sclerosis repertoire cluster.

This CDR3 comprises 14 residues. Germline CDR1 is DFQATT and CDR2 is SNEGSKA (reference sequence). Unmatched junction bases numbered 5, after V lost 2 bases and J lost 6 bases. MiXCR, run by TCRdb on the 5' RACE reads, gives a single entry per CDR3 protein. The profile shows tens of thousands of distinct CDR3 sequences, 3.4% of them singletons. Unsorted libraries were generated from 2 million PBMCs. These cells had been stored in RNAlater at -80 C. This clonotype was seen many times. Its antigen is currently unknown. Sequencing was carried out using PBMCs. The chain combines TRBV20-1 with TRBJ2-2, with TRBD2 matching over 8 bases. This receptor was identified in a man aged 35 to 55 with multiple sclerosis. DNA of the CDR3: TGCAGTGCTAGAAGCGGGAGAGGTGCCGGGGAGCTGTTTTTT. As protein: CSARSGRGAGELFF.